The 13 T cell receptor beta chains reported below all come from one sample, sequenced in a study of CXCR3-negative and CXCR3-positive naive CD8 T cells. The libraries of TRB cDNA were constructed through 5' RACE using UMI labels. TCRdb reprocessed the 5' RACE reads, with one entry per CDR3 protein and no DNA. The sample holds 65,000 to 95,000 distinct CDR3 sequences. The source material was naive CXCR3- CD8+ T cells from blood. As to subset: CD45RO-CCR7+CD27+CD95- naive CD8+ T cells lacking CXCR3 (TNR3-). These TCRs come from a human donor in good health. Some clones in this sample may be carry-over from other donors' samples.

The chain couples TRBV21-1 to TRBJ1-1; the D gene TCRdb calls, TRBD1, cannot be checked with no DNA. TRBV21-1 has pseudogene status. The CDR3 is made up of 19 amino acids. CDR3 loop: CASSKARRRGLRRNTEAFF.

This rearrangement joins TRBV3-1 to TRBJ2-1; the TRBD1 assignment by TCRdb is unverifiable without DNA. The CDR3 has 14 amino acids. Per germline, CDR1 LGHDT and CDR2 YNNKEL (reference sequence). This CDR3 is CASSRRTDNNEQFF.

This chain joins TRBV5-5 and TRBJ2-7. The germline V gene encodes CDR1 SGHKS and CDR2 YYEKEE (reference sequence). The CDR3 length is 13 residues. CDR3 in amino acids: CASSLGEDYEQYF.

The chain employs TRBV6-6 and TRBJ2-7; TCRdb indicates TRBD1, and absent DNA this call remains unverified. Per germline, CDR1 MNHNY and CDR2 SVGAGI (reference sequence). CDR3 length: 15 residues. Here the CDR3 reads CASSYYGQGSYEQYF.

The chain uses TRBV7-6 and TRBJ2-6; TCRdb's D call of TRBD1 is untestable without DNA. The CDR3 contains 17 residues. Germline V CDR1 and CDR2: SGHVS, FNYEAQ. CDR3 protein: CASSPGTGAAGANVLTF.

V gene TRBV11-1 combines with J gene TRBJ2-7; lacking DNA, the TRBD2 call made by TCRdb goes unchecked. The CDR3 is 16 amino acids. CDR1 and CDR2 from the germline V gene are SGHAT and FQDESV (reference sequence). The CDR3 region is CASSPIPGLLSYEQYF.

The chain has TRBV27 and TRBJ2-1; TCRdb's D call of TRBD1 is untestable without DNA. CDR1 MNHEY and CDR2 SMNVEV come from the germline V gene (reference sequence). This CDR3 region has 15 residues. The CDR3 spells CASTSVRDSRNEQFF.

J is TRBJ1-5 and V is TRBV28; as DNA is missing, the TRBD1 call by TCRdb cannot be tested. CDR1 is MDHEN, CDR2 SYDVKM, per germline. The CDR3 has 15 residues. CDR3 region: CASPLTGYSNQPQHF.

This rearrangement joins TRBV29-1 to TRBJ1-2; the D call of TRBD1 rests on TCRdb alone, since no DNA is present to check it. In germline, CDR1 is SQVTM, CDR2 ANQGSEA. The CDR3 contains 11 residues. The CDR3 sequence is CSVHTQGGYTF.

The CDR3 here is CASSLGGWTDTQYF. The rearrangement links TRBV5-4 to TRBJ2-3. CDR3 size: 14 residues. CDR1 is SGHNT and CDR2 is YYREEE in the germline V gene (reference sequence).

V and J are TRBV12-3 or TRBV12-4 and TRBJ2-3. This CDR3 is built from 12 residues. The CDR3 sequence: CASSPERDTQYF.

The chain joins TRBV20-1 to TRBJ2-5. Germline values: CDR1 DFQATT, CDR2 SNEGSKA (reference sequence). The CDR3 has 15 amino acids. CDR3 residues: CSARDPAVLGETQYF.

V and J are TRBV4-3 and TRBJ1-6. This CDR3 is built from 13 residues. The germline V gene has CDR1 LGHNA and CDR2 YSLEER. The CDR3 loop reads CASSQAVGQLLHF.